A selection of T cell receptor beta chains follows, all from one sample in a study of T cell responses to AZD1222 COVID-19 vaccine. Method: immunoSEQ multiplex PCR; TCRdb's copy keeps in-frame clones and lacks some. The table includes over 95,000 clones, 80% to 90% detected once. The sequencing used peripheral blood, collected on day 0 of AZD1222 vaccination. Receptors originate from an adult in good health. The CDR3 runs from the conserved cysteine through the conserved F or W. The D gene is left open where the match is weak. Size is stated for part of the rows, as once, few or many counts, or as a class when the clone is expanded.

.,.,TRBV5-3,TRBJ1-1,TGTGCCAGAAGCTTGGCCCCGCTAGAGTTGAACACTGAAGCTTTCTTT,CARSLAPLELNTEAFF
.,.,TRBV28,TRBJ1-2,TGTGCCAGCACTTCGGCAGGGCTTCATGGCTACACCTTC,CASTSAGLHGYTF
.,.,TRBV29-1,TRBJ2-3,TGCAGCGCCGGAAGGGACTCTCCCACAGATACGCAGTATTTT,CSAGRDSPTDTQYF
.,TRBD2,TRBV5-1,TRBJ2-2,TGCGCCAGCAGCTTGGTTAGCGGGAGGGCCATCGGGGAGCTGTTTTTT,CASSLVSGRAIGELFF
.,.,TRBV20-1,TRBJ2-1,TGCAGTGCTAGTATGGCTAACTACAATGAGCAGTTCTTC,CSASMANYNEQFF
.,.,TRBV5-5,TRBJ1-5,TGTGCCAGCAGCTTGGGGGTGGGTCAGCCCCAGCATTTT,CASSLGVGQPQHF
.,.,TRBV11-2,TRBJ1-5,TGTGCCAGCAGCGTGGGGGGGAATCAGCCCCAGCATTTT,CASSVGGNQPQHF
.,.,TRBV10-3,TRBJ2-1,TGTGCCACCTCCGGGACTGGCAATGAGCAGTTCTTC,CATSGTGNEQFF
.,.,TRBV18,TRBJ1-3,TGTGCCAGCTCAGCCGACAGCTCTGGAAACACCATATATTTT,CASSADSSGNTIYF
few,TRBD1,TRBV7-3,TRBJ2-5,TGTGCCAGCAGTCCTGGACAGGCTCAGACCCAGTACTTC,CASSPGQAQTQYF
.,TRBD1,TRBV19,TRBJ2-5,TGTGCCAGTAGTATAGACAGGACAGGGCAAGAGACCCAGTACTTC,CASSIDRTGQETQYF
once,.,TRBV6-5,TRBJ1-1,TGTGCCAGCAGTTACGCGACAGGAGATAAGCCCTATGAAGCTTTCTTT,CASSYATGDKPYEAFF
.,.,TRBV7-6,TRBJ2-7,TGTGCCAGCAGCTTACCAACAGGGTTGGGAGAGCAGTACTTC,CASSLPTGLGEQYF
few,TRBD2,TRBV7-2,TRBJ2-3,TGTGCCAGCAGCGAGGGAGGGTCGCAGTATTTT,CASSEGGSQYF
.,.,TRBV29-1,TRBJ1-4,.,CSVRFGDSNEKLFF
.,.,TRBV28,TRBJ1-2,TGTGCCAGCACCCCCGTCTCGGGCCAACCGCGGGGCTACACCTTC,CASTPVSGQPRGYTF
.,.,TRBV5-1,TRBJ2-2,TGCGCCAGCAGCTTGGGGGTAGACGGGGAGCTGTTTTTT,CASSLGVDGELFF
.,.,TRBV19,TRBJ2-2,TGTGCCAGTAGTAGAATCGATGGGGCCGGGGAGCTGTTTTTT,CASSRIDGAGELFF
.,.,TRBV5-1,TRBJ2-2,TGCGCCAGCACCCAGAACGGGGACACCGGGGAGCTGTTTTTT,CASTQNGDTGELFF
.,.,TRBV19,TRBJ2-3,TGTGCCAGTAGTATATCCGCGGGCTTGGATTGGACAGATACGCAGTATTTT,CASSISAGLDWTDTQYF
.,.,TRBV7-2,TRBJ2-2,TGTGCCAGCAGCTTAGACAGGTCCACCGGGGAGCTGTTTTTT,CASSLDRSTGELFF
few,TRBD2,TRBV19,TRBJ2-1,TGTGCCAGTAGGACACTTGAGGCGGGAGTCAATGAGCAGTTCTTC,CASRTLEAGVNEQFF
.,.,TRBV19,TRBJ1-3,TGTGCCAGTAGTGGTCTCGGATCTGGAAACACCATATATTTT,CASSGLGSGNTIYF
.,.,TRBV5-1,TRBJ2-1,TGCGCCAGCAGCTCCGAGCGCGGGATGCCTGGTGAGCAGTTCTTC,CASSSERGMPGEQFF
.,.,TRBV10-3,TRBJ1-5,TGTGCCATCAGTGAGTCGTCTAGCCAGCCCCAGCATTTT,CAISESSSQPQHF
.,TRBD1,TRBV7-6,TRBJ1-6,TGTGCCAGCAGCTTATACGGACAGGGGGCTAACTCACCCCTCCACTTT,CASSLYGQGANSPLHF
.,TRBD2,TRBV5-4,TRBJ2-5,TGTGCCAGCAGCCAAAGCGGGAGCGGCTTGGAGACCCAGTACTTC,CASSQSGSGLETQYF
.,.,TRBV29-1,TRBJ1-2,TGCAGCGGGGGTACTAACTATGGCTACACCTTC,CSGGTNYGYTF
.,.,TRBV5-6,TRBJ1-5,TGTGCCAGCAGCTTAGGGACATCCGGGCCCCAGCATTTT,CASSLGTSGPQHF
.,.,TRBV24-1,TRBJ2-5,TGTGCCACCAGTGATTTGGGGTGGGGGCAAGAGACCCAGTACTTC,CATSDLGWGQETQYF
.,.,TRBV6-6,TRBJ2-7,TGTGCCAGCATGAGGGGGTCCTCCTACGAGCAGTACTTC,CASMRGSSYEQYF
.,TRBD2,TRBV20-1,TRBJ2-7,TGCAGTGCTAGTAATAGCGGGAAGCACTACGAGCAGTACTTC,CSASNSGKHYEQYF
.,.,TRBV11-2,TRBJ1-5,TGTGCCAGCAGCTTCCAGGGTAGCAATCAGCCCCAGCATTTT,CASSFQGSNQPQHF
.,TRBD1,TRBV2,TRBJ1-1,TGTGCCAGCAGTTTACAGGGGCGGGCTGAAGCTTTCTTT,CASSLQGRAEAFF
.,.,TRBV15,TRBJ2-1,TGTGCCACCAGCAGAGGGGGACTTCAAGGCCGTAATGAGCAGTTCTTC,CATSRGGLQGRNEQFF
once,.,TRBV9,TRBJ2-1,TGTGCCAGCAGCGTAGGGGCCTACAATGAGCAGTTCTTC,CASSVGAYNEQFF
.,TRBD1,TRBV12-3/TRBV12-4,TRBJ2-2,TGTGCCAGCGCAATAACAGGGGCCGGGGAGCTGTTTTTT,CASAITGAGELFF
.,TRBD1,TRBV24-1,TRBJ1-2,TGTGCCACCAGTGATTTAGGACAGGGGACTGGCTACACCTTC,CATSDLGQGTGYTF
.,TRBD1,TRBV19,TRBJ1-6,TGTGCCAGTACCGGGACAGAGCTTAATTCACCCCTCCACTTT,CASTGTELNSPLHF
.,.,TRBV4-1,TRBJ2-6,TGCGCCAGCAGCCAGGTTCAGACTCCTGGGGCCAACGTCCTGACTTTC,CASSQVQTPGANVLTF
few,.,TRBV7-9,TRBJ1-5,TGTGCCAGCAGCTTAGCAGGGAGTAATCAGCCCCAGCATTTT,CASSLAGSNQPQHF
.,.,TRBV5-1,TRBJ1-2,TGCGCCAGCAGCTTGGAAGTAGTGGGTGGCTACACCTTC,CASSLEVVGGYTF
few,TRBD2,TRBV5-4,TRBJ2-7,TGTGCCAGCAGCTTTGCGGGAGGAGGGGAGCAGTACTTC,CASSFAGGGEQYF
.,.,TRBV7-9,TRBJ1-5,TGTGCCAGCAGCTTATTTCCGGGACCCCAGCATTTT,CASSLFPGPQHF
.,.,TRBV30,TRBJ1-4,TGTGCCTGGAGACAACATGGGGGGGGCGCTGAAAAACTGTTTTTT,CAWRQHGGGAEKLFF
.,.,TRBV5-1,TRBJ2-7,TGCGCCAGCAGCCCGGGGTGGGGGATTGACGAGCAGTACTTC,CASSPGWGIDEQYF
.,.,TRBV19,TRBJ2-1,TGTGCCAGTAGACCAGACAGGAGCTCCTACAATGAGCAGTTCTTC,CASRPDRSSYNEQFF
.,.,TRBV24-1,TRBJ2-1,TGTGCCACCAGTGATTTTAGGCAGGAGCAGTTCTTC,CATSDFRQEQFF
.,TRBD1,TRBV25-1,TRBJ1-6,TGTGCCAGCAGTGAGTTATCCGGGACAGCGGGTTCACCCCTCCACTTT,CASSELSGTAGSPLHF
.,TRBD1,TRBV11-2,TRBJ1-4,TGTGCCAGCAGCTTAGATCGGACAGGGATTCCGGCTGAAAAACTGTTTTTT,CASSLDRTGIPAEKLFF
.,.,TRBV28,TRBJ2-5,TGTGCCAGCAGTTTATCGGAAGAGACCCAGTACTTC,CASSLSEETQYF